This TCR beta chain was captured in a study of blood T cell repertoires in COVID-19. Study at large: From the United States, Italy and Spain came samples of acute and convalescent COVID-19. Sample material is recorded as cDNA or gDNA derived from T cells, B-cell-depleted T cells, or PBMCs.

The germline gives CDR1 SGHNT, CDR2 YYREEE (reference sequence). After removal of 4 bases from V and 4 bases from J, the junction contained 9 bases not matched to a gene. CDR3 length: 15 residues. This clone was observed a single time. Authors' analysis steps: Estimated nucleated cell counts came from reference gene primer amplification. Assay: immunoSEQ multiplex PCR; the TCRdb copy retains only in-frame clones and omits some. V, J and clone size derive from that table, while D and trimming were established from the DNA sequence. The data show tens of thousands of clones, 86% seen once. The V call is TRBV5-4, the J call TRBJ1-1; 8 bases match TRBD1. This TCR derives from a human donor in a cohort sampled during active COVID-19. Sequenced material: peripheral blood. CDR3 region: CASSPGTGQPTEAFF. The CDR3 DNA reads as TGTGCCAGCAGCCCCGGGACAGGCCAGCCCACTGAAGCTTTCTTT.